What follows are 5 T cell receptor beta chains derived from one specimen sequenced in a study of tissue T cells after allogeneic stem cell transplantation (dated by TCRdb to between 2021 and 2024). In the paper's terms, the time point label means: mouse harvest day 14 after allogeneic transplant. Mouse grafts combined 10^7 T-cell-depleted bone marrow cells with 10^6 splenic CD5+ T cells, given via tail vein injection. Library preparation was by the immunoSEQ multiplex PCR assay. Imported from immuneACCESS, the table was reduced by TCRdb to in-frame sequences with V and J called. These copies leave out some clones; in studies compared against another copy, an unresolved V gene accounts for under half, and the cause of the remainder is not known. The sample table records just over 4,000 clones; less than 50% of these occur just once. The ten largest make up approximately 39% of the sample. Sequencing used lymph node tissue. These receptors were obtained from a female BALB/c mouse given C57BL/6 T cells with graft-versus-host disease after an allogeneic hematopoietic cell transplant.

This clone was found a few times. Gene names and germline refer to mouse. The missing CDR3 end, 1 residue past where the read stops, is filled in from the germline J gene. The rearrangement links TRBV3 to TRBJ1-5, with D unclear. Deletions cut 4 bases from V and 3 bases from J, with 7 bases between. CDR1 and CDR2 from the germline V gene are SNHLY and FYNGKV (reference sequence). The CDR3 totals 13 residues. The CDR3 protein is CASSSTVNQAPLF. CDR3 DNA, as far as it was read: TGTGCCAGCAGCTCAACAGTCAACCAGGCTCCGCTT.

Of note for this clone: These gene names are mouse names. The read falls 1 residue short of the CDR3 end, and the missing part is taken from the germline J gene. This chain uses TRBV20 with TRBJ1-5, with D perhaps matching TRBD1 (6 bases). The CDR3 consists of 12 residues. Trimming left V 6 bases short and J 1 base short, with 7 bases between. The germline V gene encodes CDR1 GFQATS and CDR2 STVNSAI. This chain's CDR3 is CGAGQNNQAPLF. CDR3 DNA, as far as it was read: TGTGGTGCGGGACAAAACAACCAGGCTCCGCTT. Looking up the rest from reference TRBV20 and TRBJ1-5 gives the full variable domain: GALVYQYPRRTICKSGTSMRMECQAVGFQATSVAWYRQSPQKTFELIALSTVNSAIKYEQNFTQEKFPISHPNLSFSSMTVLNAYLEDRGLYLCGAGQNNQAPLFGEGTRLSVL.

By sample fraction, this clone is medium-sized. Gene names are mouse gene names. Coverage ceases 1 residue before the CDR3 finishes, and the germline J gene fills in the end. The rearrangement links TRBV20 to TRBJ1-1; no clear D. The germline V gene encodes CDR1 GFQATS and CDR2 STVNSAI. Deletions cut 2 bases from V and 1 base from J, with 5 bases between. CDR3 length: 12 residues. The CDR3 protein is CGARWENTEVFF. Incomplete CDR3 DNA: TGTGGTGCTAGGTGGGAAAACACAGAAGTCTTC.

This clone was seen more than once but under ten times. Gene names refer to mouse genes. The CDR3 end lies 1 residue beyond the end of the read and is filled in from the germline J gene. The genes are TRBV5 and TRBJ2-1; TRBD2 aligns across 8 bases. The junction had 7 bases not matched to a gene; V was cut back by 4 bases and J by 2 bases. The CDR3 is 16 residues long. Germline assignment: CDR1 LGHNA and CDR2 YNLKQL (reference sequence). CDR3 residues: CASSRAGGTHYAEQFF. The CDR3 DNA, read in part, is TGTGCCAGCAGCCGGGCTGGGGGGACTCACTATGCTGAGCAGTTC.

This clone was seen once. Gene labels here are mouse ones. CDR3 DNA (partial): TGTGCCTGGAGTTGGGGGCGCAGCGCTGAGCAGTTC. It translates to CAWSWGRSAEQF. The entire CDR3 protein reads CAWSWGRSAEQFF. This chain connects TRBV31 to TRBJ2-1; D might be TRBD1 or TRBD2, each matching 6 bases. The CDR3 goes on 1 residue after the read ends, and that part is filled in from the germline J gene. V gave up 2 bases and J gave up 7 bases, with 12 bases separating them. Germline V gene data show CDR1 as GKSSPN and CDR2 as SITVG. The length of the CDR3 is 13 residues.